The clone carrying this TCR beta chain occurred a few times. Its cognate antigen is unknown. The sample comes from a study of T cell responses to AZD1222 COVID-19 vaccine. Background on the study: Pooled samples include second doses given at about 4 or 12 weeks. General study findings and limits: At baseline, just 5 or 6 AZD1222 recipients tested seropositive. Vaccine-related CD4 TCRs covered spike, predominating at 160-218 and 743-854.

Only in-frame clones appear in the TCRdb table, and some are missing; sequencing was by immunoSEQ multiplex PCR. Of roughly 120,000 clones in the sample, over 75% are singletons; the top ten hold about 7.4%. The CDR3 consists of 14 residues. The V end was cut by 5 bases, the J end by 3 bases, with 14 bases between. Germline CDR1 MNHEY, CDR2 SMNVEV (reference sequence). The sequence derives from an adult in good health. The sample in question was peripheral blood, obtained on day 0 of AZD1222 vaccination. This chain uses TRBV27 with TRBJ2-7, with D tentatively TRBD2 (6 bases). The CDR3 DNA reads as TGTGCCAGCAGTCCAAGGTATAGCGGCTACGAGCAGTACTTC. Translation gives CASSPRYSGYEQYF.